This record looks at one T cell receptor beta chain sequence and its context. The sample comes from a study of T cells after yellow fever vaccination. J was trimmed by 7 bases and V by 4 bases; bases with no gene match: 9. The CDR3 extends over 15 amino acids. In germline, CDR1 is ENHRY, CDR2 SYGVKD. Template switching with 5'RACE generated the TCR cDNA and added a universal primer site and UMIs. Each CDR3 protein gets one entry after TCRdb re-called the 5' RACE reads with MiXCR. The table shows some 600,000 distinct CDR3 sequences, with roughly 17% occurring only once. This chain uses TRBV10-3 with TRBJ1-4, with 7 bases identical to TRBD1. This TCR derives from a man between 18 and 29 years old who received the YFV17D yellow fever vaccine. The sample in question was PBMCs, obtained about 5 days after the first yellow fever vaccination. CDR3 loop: CAISVETGRGEKLFF. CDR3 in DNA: TGTGCCATCAGTGTCGAGACAGGGAGAGGTGAAAAACTGTTTTTT.